This is a list of T cell receptor beta chains from one sample in a study of regulatory T cells in long-lasting Graves disease. TCRdb re-analysed the multiplex PCR reads in MiXCR, keeping a single row per CDR3 protein. The sample holds about 620,000 distinct CDR3 sequences, around 15% seen once. In addition, the sample was reused for a study of T cells in Graves' hyperthyroidism and ophthalmopathy.

The specimen comprised peripheral blood mononuclear cells (PBMCs), sampled at new diagnosis, from a patient treated with antithyroid drugs. The receptors shown here come from a woman in her 30s with Graves disease. CDR3s include the opening cysteine and the closing phenylalanine or tryptophan. A D gene is named only where the DNA matches it firmly. Size values are once, few and many counts, or a class for expanded clones, and some rows have none.

v_call: TRBV18; d_call: NA; clone_size: few; j_call: TRBJ2-3; cdr3_nt: TGTGCCAGCTCACCGGGGAGCCCCGCCACAGATACGCAGTATTTT; cdr3_aa: CASSPGSPATDTQYF
v_call: TRBV28; d_call: TRBD1; clone_size: few; j_call: TRBJ1-2; cdr3_nt: TGTGCCAGCAGTTTACGGATCGACAGGGATGGCTACACCTTC; cdr3_aa: CASSLRIDRDGYTF
v_call: TRBV11-2; d_call: NA; clone_size: many; j_call: TRBJ2-7; cdr3_nt: TGTGCCAGCAGCTTGGAATCTTCGGGAATCTACGAGCAGTACTTC; cdr3_aa: CASSLESSGIYEQYF
v_call: TRBV20-1; d_call: TRBD2; clone_size: NA; j_call: TRBJ2-3; cdr3_nt: TGCAGTGCCACTAGCGGGAGTGGCACAGATACGCAGTATTTT; cdr3_aa: CSATSGSGTDTQYF
v_call: TRBV6-2/TRBV6-3; d_call: TRBD2; clone_size: many; j_call: TRBJ2-2; cdr3_nt: TGTGCCAGCAGTTCGTTAGCGGGGGGAACCGGGGAGCTGTTTTTT; cdr3_aa: CASSSLAGGTGELFF
v_call: TRBV9; d_call: TRBD1; clone_size: few; j_call: TRBJ1-4; cdr3_nt: TGTGCCAGCAACTCAGGGGGTAATGAAAAACTGTTTTTT; cdr3_aa: CASNSGGNEKLFF
v_call: TRBV7-2; d_call: NA; clone_size: many; j_call: TRBJ1-2; cdr3_nt: TGTGCCAGCAGCTTAGGGGGAGGGGTTTCCTATGGCTACACCTTC; cdr3_aa: CASSLGGGVSYGYTF
v_call: TRBV28; d_call: NA; clone_size: many; j_call: TRBJ2-5; cdr3_nt: TGTGCCAGCAGTTTGGAGCACGAAGGGGAGACCCAGTACTTC; cdr3_aa: CASSLEHEGETQYF
v_call: TRBV6-1; d_call: NA; clone_size: NA; j_call: TRBJ2-1; cdr3_nt: TGTGCCAGCAGCCCCCGCCGGGGTGGGATCGTCTACAATGAGCAGTTCTTC; cdr3_aa: CASSPRRGGIVYNEQFF
v_call: TRBV24-1; d_call: NA; clone_size: many; j_call: TRBJ2-5; cdr3_nt: TGTGCCACCAGTGCCCATACCGGGACGGTAGTCCAAGAGACCCAGTACTTC; cdr3_aa: CATSAHTGTVVQETQYF
v_call: TRBV27; d_call: NA; clone_size: NA; j_call: TRBJ2-2; cdr3_nt: TGTGCCAGCAGCCGAATGGACAGCGGTTCCGGGGAGCTGTTTTTT; cdr3_aa: CASSRMDSGSGELFF
v_call: TRBV6-1; d_call: TRBD2; clone_size: NA; j_call: TRBJ2-2; cdr3_nt: TGTGCCAGCAAGAGACTAGCGGGAGTATTCGGGGAGCTGTTTTTT; cdr3_aa: CASKRLAGVFGELFF
v_call: TRBV11-2; d_call: NA; clone_size: many; j_call: TRBJ2-1; cdr3_nt: TGTGCCAGCAGCCCGGGGGCGGGAGAGGATAATGAGCAGTTCTTC; cdr3_aa: CASSPGAGEDNEQFF
v_call: TRBV25-1; d_call: TRBD2; clone_size: NA; j_call: TRBJ2-1; cdr3_nt: TGTGCCAGCAGACCGGGACTAGCACGGGGTGAGCAGTTCTTC; cdr3_aa: CASRPGLARGEQFF
v_call: TRBV12-3/TRBV12-4; d_call: NA; clone_size: many; j_call: TRBJ1-1; cdr3_nt: TGTGCCAGCAGTTTCACAAAGAACACTGAAACTTTCTTT; cdr3_aa: CASSFTKNTETFF
v_call: TRBV9; d_call: NA; clone_size: NA; j_call: TRBJ2-1; cdr3_nt: TGTGCCAGCAGCGAGCACCCAAGCGGGTATTACAATGAGCAGTTCTTC; cdr3_aa: CASSEHPSGYYNEQFF
v_call: TRBV20-1; d_call: NA; clone_size: few; j_call: TRBJ1-4; cdr3_nt: TGCAGTGCCGTAGAGATGACAGGATCCGAAAAACTGTTTTTT; cdr3_aa: CSAVEMTGSEKLFF
v_call: TRBV6-2/TRBV6-3; d_call: TRBD1; clone_size: NA; j_call: TRBJ1-6; cdr3_nt: TGTGCCAGCAGCCAAGAAGGGACAGTTCTATTAGGTTCACCCCCCCACTTT; cdr3_aa: CASSQEGTVLLGSPPHF
v_call: TRBV5-1; d_call: TRBD2; clone_size: few; j_call: TRBJ2-5; cdr3_nt: TGCGCCAGCAGCTGGGGGACTAGCGGGAGGACGATTCAAGAGACCCAGTACTTC; cdr3_aa: CASSWGTSGRTIQETQYF
v_call: TRBV29-1; d_call: NA; clone_size: many; j_call: TRBJ2-7; cdr3_nt: TGCAGCGTTGTCCTCTACCCCTACGAGCAGTACTTC; cdr3_aa: CSVVLYPYEQYF
v_call: TRBV4-1; d_call: TRBD1; clone_size: NA; j_call: TRBJ2-7; cdr3_nt: TGCGCCAGCAGCCAAGCCTCGGGACAGCTCTACGAGCAGTACTTC; cdr3_aa: CASSQASGQLYEQYF
v_call: TRBV5-6; d_call: NA; clone_size: few; j_call: TRBJ2-1; cdr3_nt: TGTGCCAGCACACTTCACAGCAATGAGCAGTTCTTC; cdr3_aa: CASTLHSNEQFF
v_call: TRBV20-1; d_call: TRBD2; clone_size: few; j_call: TRBJ2-7; cdr3_nt: TGCAGTGCTAGTAGAGACAGGCGGACTAGCGGGATTAGTGAGCAGTACTTC; cdr3_aa: CSASRDRRTSGISEQYF
v_call: TRBV20-1; d_call: NA; clone_size: many; j_call: TRBJ1-5; cdr3_nt: TGCAGTGCTAGTCCATCAGGGCGGCAGCCCCAGCATTTT; cdr3_aa: CSASPSGRQPQHF
v_call: TRBV11-3; d_call: NA; clone_size: few; j_call: TRBJ2-2; cdr3_nt: TGTGCCAGCAGCTTAGATCTCCCGGGAGCCCCGAACACCGGGGAGCTGTTTTTT; cdr3_aa: CASSLDLPGAPNTGELFF
v_call: TRBV20-1; d_call: NA; clone_size: NA; j_call: TRBJ1-5; cdr3_nt: TGCAGTGCTAGAGACGGACTCCCATACTTGAGCAATCAGCCCCAGCATTTT; cdr3_aa: CSARDGLPYLSNQPQHF
v_call: TRBV6-1; d_call: TRBD1; clone_size: NA; j_call: TRBJ1-1; cdr3_nt: TGTGCCAGCGAACACAGGGGGCTCACCTCGAACACTGAAGCTTTCTTT; cdr3_aa: CASEHRGLTSNTEAFF
v_call: TRBV6-5; d_call: NA; clone_size: many; j_call: TRBJ1-2; cdr3_nt: TGTGCCAGCAGTTACACTCAATTGGGTGGCTACACCTTC; cdr3_aa: CASSYTQLGGYTF
v_call: TRBV29-1; d_call: NA; clone_size: many; j_call: TRBJ1-1; cdr3_nt: TGCAGCGGGAACAGCAACACTGAAGCTTTCTTT; cdr3_aa: CSGNSNTEAFF
v_call: TRBV2; d_call: TRBD1; clone_size: many; j_call: TRBJ2-3; cdr3_nt: TGTGCCAGCAGTGAAGGCGGGACAGGGAGAGATACGCAGTATTTT; cdr3_aa: CASSEGGTGRDTQYF
v_call: TRBV6-5; d_call: NA; clone_size: many; j_call: TRBJ2-2; cdr3_nt: TGTGCCAGCAGTTACAGCCGGCCGAACACCGGGGAGCTGTTTTTT; cdr3_aa: CASSYSRPNTGELFF